This TCR beta chain was sequenced during a study of blood T cell repertoires in COVID-19. Study-wide context: Sources were T cells, B-cell-depleted T cells, or PBMCs; the material itself was cDNA or gDNA.

The CDR3 loop spans 15 amino acids. Germline CDR1 and CDR2: SGHAT and FQDESV (reference sequence). V trimming: 5 bases; J trimming: 7 bases; junction bases outside the gene matches: 7. Produced via immunoSEQ multiplex PCR; TCRdb's table is partial and in-frame only. The repertoire holds around 250,000 clones, with around nine tenths as singletons. The clonotype comes from a woman aged 55-70 years who had recovered from COVID-19. This sequence joins TRBV11-1 and TRBJ1-6; 8 nucleotides match TRBD1. The sequencing input was peripheral blood. The CDR3 loop reads CASSNGQGTNSPLHF. The CDR3 DNA reads TGTGCCAGCAGCAATGGACAGGGAACCAATTCACCCCTCCACTTT. The complete variable domain, with remaining parts taken from reference TRBV11-1 and TRBJ1-6, reads EAEVAQSPRYKITEKSQAVAFWCDPISGHATLYWYRQILGQGPELLVQFQDESVVDDSQLPKDRFSAERLKGVDSTLKIQPAELGDSAMYLCASSNGQGTNSPLHFGNGTRLTVT.